Below are 31 T cell receptor beta chains sequenced from a single sample in a study of technical replicates of blood from a few donors. The data were produced by immunoSEQ multiplex PCR, yet TCRdb's version contains in-frame clones alone and is incomplete. Here the sample spans fewer than 85,000 clones, approximately 94% being singletons. The sequenced sample was T cells isolated from PBMCs. The source of these receptors is a human donor in good health.

The rearrangement joins TRBV27 to TRBJ2-2; D perhaps matches TRBD2 (6 bases). CDR3 size: 15 residues. The V gene's germline CDR1 is MNHEY and CDR2 SMNVEV (reference sequence). Trimming cost V 5 bases and J 0 bases, with 10 bases left between them. The CDR3: CASSRDSPNTGELFF. Here the CDR3 DNA reads TGTGCCAGCAGTCGGGACTCCCCGAACACCGGGGAGCTGTTTTTT.

This CDR3 is CASSVEQAISGNTIYF. The CDR3 DNA reads as TGTGCCAGCAGCGTAGAACAAGCGATCTCTGGAAACACCATATATTTT. The gene calls are TRBV9 and TRBJ1-3; D gene ambiguous. The germline gives CDR1 SGDLS, CDR2 YYNGEE. The V gene lost 0 bases and the J gene lost 0 bases, with 10 bases spanning the gap. There are 16 residues in the CDR3.

This chain connects TRBV28 to TRBJ1-5; no clear D. V lost 1 base, J lost 6 bases, and 13 bases lay in between. Germline-derived CDR1 and CDR2 are MDHEN and SYDVKM. The CDR3 has 15 amino acids. The CDR3 DNA is TGTGCCAGCAGTTTATCCGTCCGGGATCTTCAGCCCCAGCATTTT. Its protein is CASSLSVRDLQPQHF.

The V call is TRBV4-1, the J call TRBJ2-1; the D gene is possibly TRBD2 (5 bases). Germline V gene lookup returns CDR1 MGHRA and CDR2 YSYEKL. The CDR3 spans 17 residues. The germline V and J ends were trimmed by 1 base and 4 bases, with 17 bases remaining between them. The CDR3: CASSQGLEGRRYNEQFF. Here the CDR3 DNA reads TGCGCCAGCAGCCAAGGACTCGAGGGTCGCCGATACAATGAGCAGTTCTTC.

The chain recombines TRBV5-1 with TRBJ2-1; 9 bases fit TRBD2. Germline trimming cut 4 bases from V and 2 bases from J; bases unmatched to any gene: 4. The CDR3 extends over 15 amino acids. The germline CDR1 and CDR2 sequences are SGHRS and YFSETQ. The CDR3 coding sequence is TGCGCCAGCAGCGTTAGCGGGGGCGCCTACAATGAGCAGTTCTTC. It encodes CASSVSGGAYNEQFF.

This clone showed up just once. This chain joins TRBV7-9 and TRBJ2-7; TRBD2 agrees at 11 bases. In germline, CDR1 is SEHNR, CDR2 FQNEAQ (reference sequence). V shed 2 bases and J 4 bases; nucleotides not matched to a gene: 16. This CDR3 comprises 19 residues. The DNA of the CDR3 is TGTGCCAGCAGCTTAAGTGCTCGGGGTAGCGGGAGGGTCCTTTACGAGCAGTACTTC. It codes for CASSLSARGSGRVLYEQYF.

This rearrangement joins TRBV4-1 to TRBJ2-7; D might be TRBD1 (5 bases). This CDR3 comprises 13 residues. The germline CDR1 and CDR2 sequences are MGHRA and YSYEKL. The V and J ends lost 0 bases and 3 bases respectively, with 6 bases between them. CDR3 residues: CASSQDQGYEQYF. For the CDR3, the DNA is TGCGCCAGCAGCCAAGATCAGGGCTACGAGCAGTACTTC.

DNA for the CDR3: TGTGCCAGCAGCCCGGGGGACAGCTATGGCTACACCTTC. It codes for CASSPGDSYGYTF. This sequence joins TRBV11-2 and TRBJ1-2; TRBD1 matches 7 bases. In germline, CDR1 is SGHAT, CDR2 FQNNGV. The CDR3 has 13 amino acids. V trimming: 5 bases; J trimming: 4 bases; junction bases outside the gene matches: 4.

The chain couples TRBV19 to TRBJ1-4, with unresolved D. The CDR3 is 13 amino acids. Trimming pared 6 bases from V and 4 bases from J, leaving 9 bases between. Germline assignment: CDR1 LNHDA and CDR2 SQIVND (reference sequence). The CDR3 here is CASRSRGNEKLFF. The DNA of the CDR3 is TGTGCCAGTAGGAGTCGGGGTAATGAAAAACTGTTTTTT.

A word on this clone: At the DNA level, this CDR3 is encoded by other sequences in the same sample as well. This chain links TRBV7-9 with TRBJ2-5, with 7 nucleotides matching TRBD2. Per germline, CDR1 SEHNR and CDR2 FQNEAQ (reference sequence). The trim removed 5 bases at V and 5 bases at J, leaving 5 bases unmatched. The CDR3 has 13 amino acids. The CDR3 loop reads CASSLGGGETQYF. CDR3 sequence (DNA): TGTGCCAGCAGCCTGGGGGGAGGGGAGACCCAGTACTTC.

This clone was seen just once. The chain combines TRBV5-1 with TRBJ2-1, with TRBD2 matching over 7 bases. CDR1 and CDR2 from the germline V gene are SGHRS and YFSETQ. V was pared by 3 bases and J by 6 bases, with 3 bases of the junction left unmatched. The CDR3 contains 13 residues. The CDR3 protein is CASSSPSGNEQFF. In DNA form, the CDR3 reads TGCGCCAGCAGCTCACCTAGCGGCAATGAGCAGTTCTTC.

The sample holds one count of this clone. The V and J genes are TRBV25-1 and TRBJ2-7, with D possibly TRBD2 on 5 matching bases. CDR1 and CDR2 (germline): MGHDK, SYGVNS. This CDR3 spans 14 amino acids. The V and J ends lost 4 bases and 7 bases respectively, with 17 bases between them. The DNA of the CDR3 is TGTGCCAGCAGTGTCCCCGTGGCCCCGGGGGAGCAGTACTTC. Protein product: CASSVPVAPGEQYF.

The gene calls are TRBV7-9 and TRBJ2-1, with D maybe TRBD1 (6 bases). Germline CDR1 SEHNR, CDR2 FQNEAQ (reference sequence). This CDR3 region has 16 residues. Deletions cut 2 bases from V and 4 bases from J, with 15 bases between. The CDR3 DNA follows: TGTGCCAGCAGCTTATCCACAGGGAGAGGTTACAATGAGCAGTTCTTC. It is translated as CASSLSTGRGYNEQFF.

The chain combines TRBV18 with TRBJ2-7, with 7 bases matching TRBD1. The V and J ends lost 2 bases and 3 bases, in that order; junction bases with no gene match: 7. This CDR3 is built from 15 residues. Germline-derived CDR1 and CDR2 are KGHSH and LQKENI. The CDR3 protein is CASSPTVTGYYEQYF. CDR3 DNA: TGTGCCAGCTCACCAACCGTGACAGGGTACTACGAGCAGTACTTC.

The rearrangement joins TRBV5-8 to TRBJ1-1, with TRBD1 as a possible D gene (5 bases). The CDR3 length is 16 residues. With 9 bases removed from V and 5 bases from J, the gap between germline ends came to 26 bases. CDR1 and CDR2 from the germline V gene are SGHTS and YDEGEE. CDR3 sequence: CAISNWGGPGGTEAFF. The CDR3 DNA reads TGTGCCATCTCTAATTGGGGAGGTCCCGGGGGGACTGAAGCTTTCTTT.

The chain uses TRBV19 and TRBJ1-1; D unresolved. This CDR3 is built from 13 residues. Germline V gene sequence: CDR1 LNHDA, CDR2 SQIVND (reference sequence). V was trimmed by 7 bases and J by 1 base, leaving 10 bases between them. DNA of the CDR3: TGTGCCAGTACCAGATCCGAGAACACTGAAGCTTTCTTT. It encodes CASTRSENTEAFF.

This chain's CDR3 is CATTGGAITAGELFF. As DNA, the CDR3 is TGTGCCACCACGGGTGGGGCTATAACGGCCGGGGAGCTGTTTTTT. The chain couples TRBV6-1 to TRBJ2-2; D perhaps matches TRBD1 (5 bases). V gave up 10 bases and J gave up 6 bases, with 21 bases separating them. The CDR3 runs to 15 residues. Germline V gene lookup returns CDR1 MNHNS and CDR2 SASEGT.

The CDR3 here is CASRPPGGFGYGYTF. CDR3 DNA sequence: TGTGCCAGCAGGCCCCCGGGGGGTTTCGGCTATGGCTACACCTTC. The V and J genes are TRBV11-2 and TRBJ1-2; TRBD1 is a possible D gene (5 bases). V was pared by 6 bases and J by 4 bases, with 18 bases between. The germline V gene has CDR1 SGHAT and CDR2 FQNNGV. This CDR3 has 15 amino acids.

This clone was seen a single time. The CDR3, as DNA: TGTGCCACCAAGGACAGGAATTCCTACGAGCAGTACTTC. Translation: CATKDRNSYEQYF. This chain uses TRBV2 with TRBJ2-7, with 7 nucleotides matching TRBD1. V shed 10 bases, J shed 1 base, and the junction held 7 bases outside the gene matches. The CDR3 has 13 amino acids. Germline V gene lookup returns CDR1 SNHLY and CDR2 FYNNEI.

This clone was detected only once. V is TRBV4-2 and J is TRBJ2-3; 12 nucleotides align to TRBD2. The ends lost 3 bases at V and 4 bases at J; junction bases unmatched: 8. Germline loops: CDR1 LGHNA, CDR2 YNFKEQ. This CDR3 comprises 17 residues. CDR3 nucleotide sequence: TGTGCCAGCAGCCAGAAGACTAGCGGGAGTCCTTCAGATACGCAGTATTTT. It codes for CASSQKTSGSPSDTQYF.

The chain couples TRBV29-1 to TRBJ1-3; the match to TRBD1 covers 9 bases. V shed 7 bases, J shed 1 base, and the junction held 14 bases outside the gene matches. CDR3 length equals 17 residues. Germline CDR1 reads SQVTM; CDR2 reads ANQGSEA. CDR3 amino acids: CSADAGTGKGSGNTIYF. In DNA, the CDR3 is TGCAGCGCCGACGCCGGGACAGGGAAAGGGTCTGGAAACACCATATATTTT. The whole variable domain, filled in from reference TRBV29-1 and TRBJ1-3, reads SAVISQKPSRDICQRGTSLTIQCQVDSQVTMMFWYRQQPGQSLTLIATANQGSEATYESGFVIDKFPISRPNLTFSTLTVSNMSPEDSSIYLCSADAGTGKGSGNTIYFGEGSWLTVV.

V and J are TRBV6-1 and TRBJ2-6; D ambiguous. Per the germline V gene, CDR1 is MNHNS and CDR2 is SASEGT. The V end was cut by 7 bases, the J end by 4 bases, with 14 bases between. CDR3 length: 15 amino acids. DNA of the CDR3: TGTGCCAGCACCATCACCGAAGCCGGGGCCAACGTCCTGACTTTC. Translated: CASTITEAGANVLTF.

The rearrangement links TRBV4-1 to TRBJ1-2, with a tentative D call TRBD1 (5 bases). V lost 0 bases, J lost 1 base, and 12 bases lay in between. Germline CDR1 is MGHRA and CDR2 is YSYEKL. CDR3 length: 16 residues. The CDR3 nucleotides are TGCGCCAGCAGCCAAGAAAGACAGAGAGTTAACTATGGCTACACCTTC. Its protein is CASSQERQRVNYGYTF.

The chain joins TRBV4-1 to TRBJ2-1; 7 bases align to TRBD1. Germline trimming cut 6 bases from V and 5 bases from J; bases unmatched to any gene: 10. Germline loops: CDR1 MGHRA, CDR2 YSYEKL. The CDR3 contains 15 residues. CDR3 in DNA: TGCGCCAGCAGTCAACTTCCGGGACAGAACAATGAGCAGTTCTTC. It specifies CASSQLPGQNNEQFF.

The rearrangement uses TRBV27 and TRBJ2-1, with D perhaps TRBD2 (6 bases). Germline CDR1 reads MNHEY; CDR2 reads SMNVEV (reference sequence). This CDR3 is built from 15 residues. The V end lost 4 bases, the J end lost 6 bases, and 16 bases lay between the germline ends. The CDR3 loop reads CASSSLQLASNEQFF. The CDR3, as DNA: TGTGCCAGCAGTTCACTTCAACTAGCTAGCAATGAGCAGTTCTTC.

The chain employs TRBV5-1 and TRBJ1-1; TRBD1 matches 7 bases. V dropped 4 bases and J dropped 1; count of bases not matched to a gene: 22. This CDR3 is built from 20 residues. Germline values: CDR1 SGHRS, CDR2 YFSETQ. CDR3 nucleotide sequence: TGCGCCAGCAGCCAACTCAAAACATCTCGTTCGGGACAGAAGAACACTGAAGCTTTCTTT. Residues: CASSQLKTSRSGQKNTEAFF.

The chain links TRBV6-5 to TRBJ1-1, with a tentative D call TRBD1 (5 bases). Germline assignment: CDR1 MNHEY and CDR2 SVGAGI. Trimming pared 8 bases from V and 5 bases from J, leaving 12 bases between. There are 12 residues in the CDR3. The CDR3 DNA is TGTGCCAGCGGTTTCAGGGTTACTGAAGCTTTCTTT. Protein product: CASGFRVTEAFF.

The V call is TRBV25-1, the J call TRBJ1-2; the D gene is possibly TRBD1 (6 bases). V was shortened by 4 bases and J by 5 bases, with 8 bases between the two germline ends. This CDR3 is 12 amino acids long. The V gene's germline CDR1 is MGHDK and CDR2 SYGVNS. The CDR3 reads CASSVTGYGYTF. The CDR3, as DNA: TGTGCCAGCAGTGTCACAGGGTATGGCTACACCTTC.

This clone was seen more than once but under ten times. The chain combines TRBV9 with TRBJ1-6, with a weak D call TRBD1 (6 bases). Germline assignment: CDR1 SGDLS and CDR2 YYNGEE. The CDR3 is 16 amino acids. V dropped 0 bases and J dropped 7 bases, with 14 bases sitting between them. The CDR3 sequence is CASSVAGVIGNSPLHF. CDR3 DNA: TGTGCCAGCAGCGTAGCAGGGGTGATAGGGAATTCACCCCTCCACTTT.

This sequence joins TRBV6-5 and TRBJ2-5; weak D call: TRBD1 (5 bases). V lost 6 bases, J lost 2 bases, and 10 bases lay in between. The CDR3 totals 13 residues. Germline V gene data show CDR1 as MNHEY and CDR2 as SVGAGI. CDR3 sequence (DNA): TGTGCCAGCAGCTCAGACAGACAAGAGACCCAGTACTTC. Its translation: CASSSDRQETQYF.

Here the CDR3 reads CASSQPGQASGYTF. The CDR3 DNA sequence: TGCGCCAGCAGCCAGCCGGGACAGGCTTCAGGCTACACCTTC. This rearrangement joins TRBV4-1 to TRBJ1-2; TRBD1 matches 8 bases. Per germline, CDR1 MGHRA and CDR2 YSYEKL. The CDR3 consists of 14 residues. The V and J ends lost 3 bases and 8 bases, in that order; junction bases with no gene match: 8.